This entry describes one T cell receptor beta chain. This sample stems from a study of blood T cell repertoires in COVID-19. Across the study: Specimens from acute and convalescent COVID-19 originated in the United States, Italy and Spain. T cells, B-cell-depleted T cells, or PBMCs supplied cDNA or gDNA.

CDR3 length equals 14 residues. Germline V CDR1 and CDR2: WSHSY, SAAADI. The V end lost 2 bases, the J end lost 3 bases, and 8 bases lay between the germline ends. The method was immunoSEQ multiplex PCR; TCRdb's version includes in-frame clones alone and lacks a portion of them. The data hold roughly 150,000 clones, with under 85% observed a single time. Sequencing used peripheral blood. This chain connects TRBV10-2 to TRBJ1-5; TRBD1 might be the D (6 bases). This clonotype was obtained from a man between 65 and 85 years old with acute or convalescent COVID-19. The CDR3 loop is CASSEPGVNQPQHF. The CDR3 bases are TGCGCCAGCAGTGAGCCAGGGGTCAATCAGCCCCAGCATTTT.